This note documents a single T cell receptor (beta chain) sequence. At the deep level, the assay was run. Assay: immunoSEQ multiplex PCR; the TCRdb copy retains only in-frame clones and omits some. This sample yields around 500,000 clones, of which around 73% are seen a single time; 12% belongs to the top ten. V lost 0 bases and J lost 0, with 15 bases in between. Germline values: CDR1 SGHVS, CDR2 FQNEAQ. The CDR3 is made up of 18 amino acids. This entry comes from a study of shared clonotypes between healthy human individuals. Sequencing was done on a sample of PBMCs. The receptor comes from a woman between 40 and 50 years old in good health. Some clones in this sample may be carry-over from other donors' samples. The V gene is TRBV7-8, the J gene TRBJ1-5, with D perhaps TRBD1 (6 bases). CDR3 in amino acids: CASSLASDSSYSNQPQHF. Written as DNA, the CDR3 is TGTGCCAGCAGCTTAGCATCGGACAGTTCTTATAGCAATCAGCCCCAGCATTTT.